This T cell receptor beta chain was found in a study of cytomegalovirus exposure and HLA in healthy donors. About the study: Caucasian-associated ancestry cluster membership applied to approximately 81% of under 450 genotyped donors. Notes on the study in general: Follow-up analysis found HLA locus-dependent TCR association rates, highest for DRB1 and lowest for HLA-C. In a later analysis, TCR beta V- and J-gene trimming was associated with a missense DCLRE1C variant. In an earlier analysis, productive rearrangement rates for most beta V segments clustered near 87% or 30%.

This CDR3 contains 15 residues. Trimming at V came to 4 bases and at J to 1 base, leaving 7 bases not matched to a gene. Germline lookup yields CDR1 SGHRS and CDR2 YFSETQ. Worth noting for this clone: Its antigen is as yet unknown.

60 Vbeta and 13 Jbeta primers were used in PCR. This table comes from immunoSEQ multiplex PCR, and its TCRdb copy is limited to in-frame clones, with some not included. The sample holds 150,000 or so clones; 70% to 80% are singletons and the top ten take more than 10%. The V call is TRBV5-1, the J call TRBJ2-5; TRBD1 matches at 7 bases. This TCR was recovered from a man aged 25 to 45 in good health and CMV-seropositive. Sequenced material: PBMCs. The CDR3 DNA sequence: TGCGCCAGCAGCGTCCTGGACAGGAGCCAAGAGACCCAGTACTTC. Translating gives CASSVLDRSQETQYF.